Listed below are T cell receptor beta chains from one sample, sequenced in a study of blood T cell repertoires in COVID-19. Sequenced by immunoSEQ multiplex PCR; TCRdb stores in-frame clones only, minus some. The table shows 320,000 or so clones, with about nine tenths occurring only once. Sequenced sample: PBMCs or T cells enriched from blood (not recorded which). Receptors originate from a man aged 55 to 70 who had recovered from COVID-19. Both conserved end residues are part of each CDR3. The D gene is left open where the match is weak. The size of a clone is reported for some rows only, either as once, few or many, or as a class for expanded clones.

V	J	D	size	DNA	CDR3
TRBV28	TRBJ2-7	TRBD1	NA	TGTGCCAGCAGTTTAAGGGCAGGGGGCGCGGAGCAGTACTTC	CASSLRAGGAEQYF
TRBV29-1	TRBJ1-2	TRBD1	NA	TGCAGCGTTAAACTCTGGACAGGGTTAGACTATGGCTACACCTTC	CSVKLWTGLDYGYTF
TRBV28	TRBJ1-1	NA	NA	TGTGCCAGCAACAGGGAGGGGCGGAACACTGAAGCTTTCTTT	CASNREGRNTEAFF
TRBV11-2	TRBJ2-7	TRBD2	NA	TGTGCCAGCAGTCGTGGACTAGCGGGTTCCTACGAGCAGTACTTC	CASSRGLAGSYEQYF
TRBV28	TRBJ2-1	NA	NA	TGTGCCAGTCCCCCTTATACCATAGACAGGGTTCGGCCGGGGGGGGGTGAGCAGTTCTTC	CASPPYTIDRVRPGGGEQFF
TRBV2	TRBJ2-6	NA	NA	TGTGCCAGCAGGGGGGCCCGCTCTGGGGCCAACGTCCTGACTTTC	CASRGARSGANVLTF
TRBV11-3	TRBJ2-7	NA	NA	TGTGCCAGCAGCTCGGGTGGCGAGCAGTACTTC	CASSSGGEQYF
TRBV5-1	TRBJ2-5	NA	once	TGCGCCAGCAGCTTGATTGGCCCAGGAGAGACCCAGTACTTC	CASSLIGPGETQYF
TRBV5-1	TRBJ1-6	TRBD1	NA	TGCGCCAGCAGCACTGACAGGGGTAATTCACCCCTCCACTTT	CASSTDRGNSPLHF
TRBV30	TRBJ2-1	NA	NA	TGTGCCTGGAGTGTAGGACTAGGGGGGAATGAGCAGTTCTTC	CAWSVGLGGNEQFF
TRBV19	TRBJ1-5	NA	NA	TGTGCCAGTAGTAAATTGAGCCCCGGGGGTCAGCCCCAGCATTTT	CASSKLSPGGQPQHF
TRBV28	TRBJ1-1	NA	once	TGTGCCAGCAGAAGTGGGGGGGCCATCACTGAAGCTTTCTTT	CASRSGGAITEAFF
TRBV7-9	TRBJ2-5	TRBD1	NA	TGTGCCAGCAGCTTATTTAGGGACAGGGTTTACCAAGAGACCCAGTACTTC	CASSLFRDRVYQETQYF
TRBV5-1	TRBJ2-5	NA	NA	TGCGCCAGCAGCTTGGCAATCGGGGGATTGTACCAAGAGACCCAGTACTTC	CASSLAIGGLYQETQYF
TRBV7-2	TRBJ1-3	NA	NA	TGTGCCAGCAGCATAGGGGACACCCCGGGAAACACCATATATTTT	CASSIGDTPGNTIYF
TRBV27	TRBJ1-2	NA	NA	TGTGCCAGCAGTTTATCGTTGAGGGGGAGATACTATGGCTACACCTTC	CASSLSLRGRYYGYTF
TRBV18	TRBJ2-1	TRBD2	NA	TGTGCCAGCTCACCGAGGACTAGCGGACGTAGCTCCTACAATGAGCAGTTCTTC	CASSPRTSGRSSYNEQFF
TRBV11-3	TRBJ2-3	TRBD1	once	TGTGCCAGCAGCCCCCGGGACAGCCCCACAGATACGCAGTATTTT	CASSPRDSPTDTQYF
TRBV5-1	TRBJ1-2	TRBD1	NA	TGCGCCAGCAGGCCACAGGGGGCTGGCTACACCTTC	CASRPQGAGYTF
TRBV4-2	TRBJ2-7	TRBD2	NA	TGTGCCAGCAGCCAAGAGGGGCAGCGGGAGGACCACGAGCAGTACTTC	CASSQEGQREDHEQYF
TRBV4-1	TRBJ2-7	TRBD1	NA	TGCGCCAGCAGCCAAGTATCGTTTATCCCGGGACAGCCCTACGAGCAGTACTTC	CASSQVSFIPGQPYEQYF
TRBV19	TRBJ2-5	TRBD1	NA	TGTGCCAGTAGTCGACAGGGGGCGCGCCAAGAGACCCAGTACTTC	CASSRQGARQETQYF
TRBV3-1/TRBV3-2	TRBJ1-4	TRBD1	NA	TGTGCCAGCAGCCAAGAGGGGACAGGCGAAAAACTGTTTTTT	CASSQEGTGEKLFF
TRBV28	TRBJ1-4	NA	NA	TGTGCCAGCAGACCCGGGGGAAATGAAAAACTGTTTTTT	CASRPGGNEKLFF
TRBV5-1	TRBJ2-5	NA	NA	TGCGCCAGCAGCTTAATGCCAGGGTCTCAGGAGACCCAGTACTTC	CASSLMPGSQETQYF
TRBV4-1	TRBJ2-7	NA	NA	TGCGCCAGCAGCCAAGAGGAGGACTTCGCCGCCTACGAGCAGTACTTC	CASSQEEDFAAYEQYF
TRBV24-1	TRBJ2-1	TRBD2	NA	TGTGCCACCAGCCTTAGCGGGAGTGCCCCCTACAATGAGCAGTTCTTC	CATSLSGSAPYNEQFF